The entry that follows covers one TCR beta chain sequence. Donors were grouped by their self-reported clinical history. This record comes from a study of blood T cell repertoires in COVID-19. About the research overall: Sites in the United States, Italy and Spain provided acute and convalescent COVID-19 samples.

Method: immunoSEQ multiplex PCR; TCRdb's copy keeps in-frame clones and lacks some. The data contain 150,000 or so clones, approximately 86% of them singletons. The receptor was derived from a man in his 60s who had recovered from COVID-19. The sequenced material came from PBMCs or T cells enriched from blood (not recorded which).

The CDR3 here is CASRGGTEGETQYF. CDR3 nucleotides: TGTGCCAGTAGAGGAGGGACAGAAGGGGAGACCCAGTACTTC. V and J are TRBV10-3 and TRBJ2-5, with D perhaps TRBD1 (7 bases). CDR1 and CDR2 (germline): ENHRY, SYGVKD. Trimming removed 10 bases from V and 5 bases from J, with 20 bases in between. The CDR3 has 14 amino acids.